One sample yielded the 2 T cell receptor beta chains listed below, sequenced in a study of identical twins. TCRdb analysed the 5' RACE reads with MiXCR anew, one entry per CDR3 protein. The data hold under 300,000 distinct CDR3 sequences, with 12% observed a single time. The data also belong to a second study, concerning yellow fever vaccine responses in identical twins.

Sequencing was carried out using memory (CD45RO+) T cells sorted from blood. These receptors were collected from a woman aged 18-29 years in good health.

This clonotype was found a few times. This chain uses TRBV7-2 with TRBJ2-3, with 9 bases identical to TRBD1. J lost 6 bases, V lost 3 bases, and 13 bases had no gene match. The CDR3 has 17 residues. CDR1 and CDR2 (germline): SGHTA, FQGNSA. CDR3 sequence reads: CASSLKNRGPLVDTQYF. In DNA, the CDR3 is TGTGCCAGCAGCTTGAAGAACAGGGGGCCTCTAGTTGATACGCAGTATTTT. Supplemented by reference TRBV7-2 and TRBJ2-3, the full variable domain reads GAGVSQSPSNKVTEKGKDVELRCDPISGHTALYWYRQSLGQGLEFLIYFQGNSAPDKSGLPSDRFSAERTGGSVSTLTIQRTQQEDSAVYLCASSLKNRGPLVDTQYFGPGTRLTVL.

V and J are TRBV2 and TRBJ2-1, with TRBD1 matching over 8 bases. Germline V CDR1 and CDR2: SNHLY, FYNNEI. This CDR3 comprises 15 residues. The trim removed 9 bases at V and 0 bases at J, leaving 7 bases unmatched. The CDR3 region is CASVWDRSSYNEQFF. CDR3 sequence (DNA): TGTGCCAGTGTTTGGGACAGGAGCTCCTACAATGAGCAGTTCTTC.